Given below is one TCR beta chain in context. This clonotype came up a few times. Its antigen is not yet known. No quality values exist for individual bases; no much larger clone is one base distant. The sample belongs to a study of CD8 T cells in ankylosing spondylitis listed by TCRdb under 2017. A note on the overall study: The study set out to find disease-linked TCR variants by profiling T cell receptor beta repertoires in ankylosing spondylitis patients and healthy donors. In total, the full study cohort was made up of about 99 healthy donors and approximately 27 ankylosing spondylitis patients. Peripheral blood was sampled, and synovial fluid was also collected from ankylosing spondylitis patients.

The CDR3 holds 18 amino acids from the cysteine to the phenylalanine. Left in the record is the CDR3 DNA by itself, 54 bases read in frame from the first base. Reading the germline V gene (reference sequence) gives CDR1 SGHKS and CDR2 YYEKEE. The junction shows trimming of 0 bases on V and 6 bases on J, and the gene matches do not reach 16 bases of it. The reads were generated on an Illumina HiSeq 2500. Quantitative 5'-RACE with molecular barcodes was the method used to prepare the TCR beta libraries. The study's processing was this. A new computational method based on a probabilistic model of VDJ rearrangement was used to identify disease-linked TCR variants. TCRdb ran its own pipeline on the public reads, namely fastp trimming at Q25 and MiXCR clone calling, and kept in-frame beta chains. For every CDR3 protein sequence, its rows merge into one entry that carries the most common genes and DNA. These V and J calls derive from TCRdb rather than the authors' analysis. Here the sample has about 200,000 distinct CDR3 sequences; around 24% occur a single time. The ten biggest clones cover roughly 6.7% of the sample.

Study-wide findings and limitations: Significant enrichment of the disease-linked clones was reported in matched synovial fluid samples from ankylosing spondylitis patients. Some TCR beta motif variants had previously been reported in synovial fluid and blood of reactive arthritis patients, which suggested common disease-initiation mechanisms. A CD8+ phenotype was shown by the disease-linked clones, which were found at relatively low frequencies in peripheral blood. A TCR beta motif of eight highly homologous amino acid variants appeared characteristic of blood from ankylosing spondylitis patients.

This chain joins TRBV5-5 to TRBJ1-2, with 8 bases aligning to TRBD1. The specimen was blood, either unsorted or a sorted T cell fraction (not recorded which). The TCR was taken from a male donor with ankylosing spondylitis or in good health (not recorded which). Here the CDR3 is given as CASSLAPAGGLQMNGYTF. The nucleotides read TGTGCCAGCAGCTTGGCCCCCGCAGGGGGCTTACAAATGAATGGCTACACCTTC.